The source of this T cell receptor beta chain is a study of cytomegalovirus exposure and HLA in healthy donors. General observations from the study: Reportedly, TCR beta sequences accurately predicted HLA-A and HLA-B alleles in most subjects. A further, later analysis showed that HLA-associated TCR beta chains (compared with equally common others) were more clonally expanded. Most TCR beta V segments were productive about 90% or about 30% of the time in an earlier analysis. Confirmation was obtained in vitro that three CMV-associated chains are specific for CMV antigens.

Both 60 Vbeta primers and 13 Jbeta primers went into the PCR. The data were produced by immunoSEQ multiplex PCR, yet TCRdb's version contains in-frame clones alone and is incomplete. This sample has approximately 150,000 clones, with approximately 88% found just once. On this clone: What it binds is not known.

CDR1 is SGDLS, CDR2 YYNGEE, per germline. V was trimmed by 5 bases and J by 5 bases, leaving 16 bases between them. The CDR3 spans 14 residues. The chain links TRBV9 to TRBJ1-2, with a weak D call TRBD1 (5 bases). The receptor was derived from a woman aged 25 to 45 in good health and CMV-seronegative. Sample: PBMCs. CDR3 sequence reads: CASRGQGLLYGYTF. The DNA for the CDR3 is TGTGCCAGCAGGGGTCAGGGATTATTATATGGCTACACCTTC.